The sequence of this TCR beta chain was determined in a study of shared clonotypes between healthy human individuals. For the study at large: Each donor had three CD4 naive, three CD4 memory, two CD8 naive and one CD8 memory plate. Study-wide points: Clonotype sharing across donors was expected to vary with sequencing depth.

Produced via immunoSEQ multiplex PCR; TCRdb's table is partial and in-frame only. The sample gives under 850,000 clones, about 92% of which show up once; around 24% is in the top ten. Concerning this clone: The antigen remains unidentified.

Positively selected for CCR7, the CD45RO-negative cells used as naive CD8 cells excluded terminally differentiated effector memory CD45RA+ cells. With 2 bases clipped from V and 4 bases from J, the junction kept 6 bases outside the gene matches. The CDR3 sequence is 15 residues long. Germline values: CDR1 MNHNY, CDR2 SVGAGI (reference sequence). The V gene is TRBV6-6, the J gene TRBJ1-2, with TRBD1 identical over 8 bases. The specimen was naive CD8+ T cells sorted from blood. This TCR derives from a man aged 30 to 45 in good health. CDR3 residues: CASSYTAGGGYGYTF. The CDR3 coding sequence is TGTGCCAGCAGTTACACTGCAGGGGGCGGCTATGGCTACACCTTC.